A selection of T cell receptor beta chains follows, all from one sample in a study of blood T cell repertoires in COVID-19. Method: immunoSEQ multiplex PCR; TCRdb's copy keeps in-frame clones and lacks some. The data hold 200,000 to 250,000 clones, with roughly 80% observed a single time. The sample taken for sequencing was PBMCs or T cells enriched from blood (not recorded which). The receptors originated from a man between 60 and 75 years old who had recovered from COVID-19. The CDR3 runs from the conserved cysteine through the conserved F or W. D genes are given only for firm matches. Expanded clones are given a class, and other clones once, few, many or no size at all.

v_gene,j_gene,abundance,d_gene,CDR3aa,CDR3nt
TRBV24-1,TRBJ2-3,-,-,CATSEYRGSDTQYF,TGTGCCACCAGTGAATACCGGGGGTCAGATACGCAGTATTTT
TRBV18,TRBJ2-6,-,-,CASSPGRTGANVLTF,TGTGCCAGCTCACCGGGCCGAACTGGGGCCAACGTCCTGACTTTC
TRBV2,TRBJ1-6,-,-,CASSEESNSPLHF,TGTGCCAGCAGTGAGGAGTCCAACTCACCCCTCCACTTT
TRBV18,TRBJ1-4,-,-,CASSPLREATAEKLFF,TGTGCCAGCTCACCACTCCGGGAAGCAACTGCTGAAAAACTGTTTTTT
TRBV28,TRBJ1-1,-,TRBD1,CASSAGQGVEAFF,TGTGCCAGCAGTGCGGGACAGGGCGTTGAAGCTTTCTTT
TRBV5-1,TRBJ1-4,-,TRBD1,CASSLGVPGQGAEKLFF,TGCGCCAGCAGCCTTGGGGTACCGGGACAGGGGGCTGAAAAACTGTTTTTT
TRBV5-1,TRBJ1-6,-,-,CASSMGPRGNSPLHF,TGCGCCAGCAGCATGGGCCCGCGGGGTAATTCACCCCTCCACTTT
TRBV19,TRBJ1-1,-,-,CASSGIEGRNTEAFF,TGTGCCAGTAGTGGAATCGAAGGGAGAAACACTGAAGCTTTCTTT
TRBV3-1/TRBV3-2,TRBJ1-1,-,-,CASSWSGEGTTEAFF,TGTGCCAGCAGCTGGAGCGGGGAGGGGACGACTGAAGCTTTCTTT
TRBV6-5,TRBJ2-1,-,TRBD2,CASSYSRGGSYNEQFF,TGTGCCAGCAGTTACTCGCGGGGGGGCTCCTACAATGAGCAGTTCTTC
TRBV24-1,TRBJ1-2,-,TRBD1,CATSDRVYGYTF,TGTGCCACCAGCGACAGGGTCTATGGCTACACCTTC
TRBV5-1,TRBJ2-1,-,TRBD2,CASSLGAGGAYNEQFF,TGCGCCAGCAGCTTAGGTGCGGGGGGGGCTTACAATGAGCAGTTCTTC
TRBV11-3,TRBJ1-1,-,-,CASSGMGGYTEAFF,TGTGCCAGCTCGGGTATGGGGGGATACACTGAAGCTTTCTTT
TRBV7-2,TRBJ2-3,-,TRBD2,CASSLSAGLAEDTQYF,TGTGCCAGCAGCTTATCAGCCGGACTAGCAGAAGATACGCAGTATTTT
TRBV6-5,TRBJ2-2,-,-,CASSLRQGTGELFF,TGTGCCAGCAGTCTCCGGCAGGGGACAGGGGAGCTGTTTTTT
TRBV13,TRBJ1-1,-,TRBD1,CASSLGQGFTEAFF,TGTGCCAGCAGCTTGGGACAGGGATTCACTGAAGCTTTCTTT
TRBV7-2,TRBJ2-2,-,TRBD2,CASRPTSGGVNTGELFF,TGTGCCAGCAGGCCGACTAGCGGGGGGGTGAACACCGGGGAGCTGTTTTTT
TRBV7-2,TRBJ1-1,-,TRBD1,CASSFDEGAGAFF,TGTGCCAGCAGCTTCGATGAGGGGGCGGGAGCTTTCTTT
TRBV15,TRBJ1-2,-,TRBD1,CATSRKGDRGIYGYTF,TGTGCCACCAGCAGAAAGGGAGACAGGGGGATCTATGGCTACACCTTC
TRBV6-2/TRBV6-3,TRBJ2-1,few,-,CASSSGAAPNNEQFF,TGTGCCAGCAGTTCAGGGGCGGCACCTAACAATGAGCAGTTCTTC
TRBV29-1,TRBJ1-5,-,TRBD1,CSVSGQGQPQHF,TGCAGCGTTTCCGGACAGGGCCAGCCCCAGCATTTT
TRBV6-5,TRBJ1-2,-,TRBD1,CASRPGQGSYGYTF,TGTGCCAGCAGACCCGGACAGGGTAGCTATGGCTACACCTTC
TRBV29-1,TRBJ1-5,-,-,CSVKDLQILGKPQHF,TGCAGCGTTAAGGACCTTCAGATCCTCGGGAAGCCCCAGCATTTT
TRBV7-2,TRBJ1-2,-,TRBD1,CASRGTGLAGYTF,TGTGCCAGCAGAGGGACAGGGCTTGCTGGCTACACCTTC
TRBV11-1,TRBJ2-7,few,TRBD2,CASSLAGGAREQYF,TGTGCCAGCAGCTTAGCGGGAGGGGCCAGAGAGCAGTACTTC
TRBV7-9,TRBJ1-2,-,-,CASSSGFNYGYTF,TGTGCCAGCAGCTCAGGGTTTAACTATGGCTACACCTTC
TRBV4-3,TRBJ2-3,-,TRBD2,CASSGGGYHTDTQYF,TGCGCCAGCAGCGGCGGGGGGTACCACACAGATACGCAGTATTTT
TRBV7-2,TRBJ2-1,-,-,CASSSPRQDYNEQFF,TGTGCCAGCAGCAGCCCGAGACAGGACTACAATGAGCAGTTCTTC
TRBV7-8,TRBJ2-7,-,TRBD1,CASSFGTGGTYEQYF,TGTGCCAGCAGCTTCGGGACAGGGGGAACCTACGAGCAGTACTTC
TRBV18,TRBJ1-6,-,TRBD1,CASSPPQGAGSPLHF,TGTGCCAGCTCACCACCACAGGGGGCAGGATCACCCCTCCACTTT
TRBV4-1,TRBJ2-1,-,TRBD2,CASIGLAGVEQFF,TGCGCCAGCATAGGCCTAGCGGGGGTCGAGCAGTTCTTC
TRBV9,TRBJ2-1,-,TRBD2,CASSSPQTASGGTSSYNEQFF,TGTGCCAGCAGCTCCCCCCAGACGGCTAGCGGGGGTACTAGCTCCTACAATGAGCAGTTCTTC
TRBV5-1,TRBJ1-2,-,-,CASSLGEGSGYTF,TGCGCCAGCAGCCTAGGCGAGGGCTCTGGCTACACCTTC